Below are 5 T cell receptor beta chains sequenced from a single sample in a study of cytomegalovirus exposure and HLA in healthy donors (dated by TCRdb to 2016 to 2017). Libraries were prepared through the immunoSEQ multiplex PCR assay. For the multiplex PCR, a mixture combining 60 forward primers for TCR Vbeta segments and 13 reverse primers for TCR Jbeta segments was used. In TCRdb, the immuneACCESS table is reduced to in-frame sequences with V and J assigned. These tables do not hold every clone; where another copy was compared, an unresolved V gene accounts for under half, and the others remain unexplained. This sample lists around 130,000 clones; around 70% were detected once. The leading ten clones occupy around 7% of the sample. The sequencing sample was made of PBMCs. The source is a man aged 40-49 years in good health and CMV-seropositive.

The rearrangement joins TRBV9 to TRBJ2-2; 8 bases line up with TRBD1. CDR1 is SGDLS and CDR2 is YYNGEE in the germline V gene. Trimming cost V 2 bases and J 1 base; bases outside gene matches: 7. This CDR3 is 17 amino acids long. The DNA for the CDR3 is TGTGCCAGCAGCGTCCAGGGGGCGGCCTTGAACACCGGGGAGCTGTTTTTT. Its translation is CASSVQGAALNTGELFF.

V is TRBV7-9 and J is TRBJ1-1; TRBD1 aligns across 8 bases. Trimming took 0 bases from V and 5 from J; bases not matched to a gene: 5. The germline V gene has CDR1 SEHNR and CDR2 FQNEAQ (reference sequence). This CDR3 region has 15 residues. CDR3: CASSLATGGRTEAFF. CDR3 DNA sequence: TGTGCCAGCAGCTTAGCCACAGGGGGGCGAACTGAAGCTTTCTTT. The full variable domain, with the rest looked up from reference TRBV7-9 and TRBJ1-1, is DTGVSQNPRHKITKRGQNVTFRCDPISEHNRLYWYRQTLGQGPEFLTYFQNEAQLEKSRLLSDRFSAERPKGSFSTLEIQRTEQGDSAMYLCASSLATGGRTEAFFGQGTRLTVV.

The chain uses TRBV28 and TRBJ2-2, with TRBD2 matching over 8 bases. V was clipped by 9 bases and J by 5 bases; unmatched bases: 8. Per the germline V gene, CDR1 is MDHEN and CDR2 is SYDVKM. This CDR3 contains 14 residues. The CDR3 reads CASKRSGGTGELFF. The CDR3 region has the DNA TGTGCCAGTAAAAGATCGGGGGGGACCGGGGAGCTGTTTTTT.

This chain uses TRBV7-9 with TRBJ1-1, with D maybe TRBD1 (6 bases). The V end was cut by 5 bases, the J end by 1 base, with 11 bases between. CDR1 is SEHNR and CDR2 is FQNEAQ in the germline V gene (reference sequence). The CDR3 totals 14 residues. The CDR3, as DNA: TGTGCCAGCAGCCCCCCGACAGGGAACACTGAAGCTTTCTTT. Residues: CASSPPTGNTEAFF.

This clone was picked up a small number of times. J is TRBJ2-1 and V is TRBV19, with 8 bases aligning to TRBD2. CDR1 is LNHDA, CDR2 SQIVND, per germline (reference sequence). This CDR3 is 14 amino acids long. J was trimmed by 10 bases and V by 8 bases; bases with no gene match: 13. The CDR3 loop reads CASEKTSVGNEQFF. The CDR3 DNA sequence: TGTGCCAGTGAAAAGACTAGCGTGGGAAACGAGCAGTTCTTC.